A selection of T cell receptor beta chains follows, all from one sample in a study of CD8 T cells in Susac syndrome. TCRdb re-derived calls from the immunoSEQ multiplex PCR reads in MiXCR, one entry per CDR3 protein. The repertoire holds roughly 200,000 distinct CDR3 sequences, with approximately 95% as singletons. Sequenced sample: CD8+ T cells from PBMCs. Source of these receptors: a human donor with multiple sclerosis. Each CDR3 is given with its conserved first and last residue. Each record gives: CDR3 DNA, CDR3 protein, D gene, V gene, CDR3 length, J gene. D genes are given only for firm matches.

CDR3 DNA: TGTGCCAGCAGTTTCGGTCCTATCGGCTCCTACGAGCAGTACTTC
CDR3 protein: CASSFGPIGSYEQYF
D gene: NA
V gene: TRBV27
CDR3 length: 15
J gene: TRBJ2-7

CDR3 DNA: TGTGCCAGCAGTTTGGGGACAGGGGGCCACGAGCAGTACTTC
CDR3 protein: CASSLGTGGHEQYF
D gene: TRBD1
V gene: TRBV27
CDR3 length: 14
J gene: TRBJ2-7

CDR3 DNA: TGCAGTGCCCAGGATTCAGAGACCCAGTACTTC
CDR3 protein: CSAQDSETQYF
D gene: NA
V gene: TRBV20-1
CDR3 length: 11
J gene: TRBJ2-5

CDR3 DNA: TGTGCCACCAGTGATGCTGACACACTGAACACCGGGGAGCTGTTTTTT
CDR3 protein: CATSDADTLNTGELFF
D gene: NA
V gene: TRBV24-1
CDR3 length: 16
J gene: TRBJ2-2

CDR3 DNA: TGTGCCAGCAGTTCCCCGAACCTCAGGGAAGCTAATGAAAAACTGTTTTTT
CDR3 protein: CASSSPNLREANEKLFF
D gene: NA
V gene: TRBV28
CDR3 length: 17
J gene: TRBJ1-4

CDR3 DNA: TGTGCCAGCAGTTTATACAGGGGGCCGTACGAGCAGTACTTC
CDR3 protein: CASSLYRGPYEQYF
D gene: TRBD1
V gene: TRBV28
CDR3 length: 14
J gene: TRBJ2-7

CDR3 DNA: TGTGCCAGCAGTTTCTTGGCTGACGAGCAGTACTTC
CDR3 protein: CASSFLADEQYF
D gene: NA
V gene: TRBV28
CDR3 length: 12
J gene: TRBJ2-7

CDR3 DNA: TGTGCCTGGATCACCCCTTGGGCAGGACAGGGGCAAGAGACCCAGTACTTC
CDR3 protein: CAWITPWAGQGQETQYF
D gene: TRBD1
V gene: TRBV30
CDR3 length: 17
J gene: TRBJ2-5

CDR3 DNA: TGTGCCAGCAGCCAGTCCCGAGGGGATACGCAGTATTTT
CDR3 protein: CASSQSRGDTQYF
D gene: NA
V gene: TRBV3-1
CDR3 length: 13
J gene: TRBJ2-3

CDR3 DNA: TGCAGTGCTAGAGATCAGGGACTAGCCACAGATACGCAGTATTTT
CDR3 protein: CSARDQGLATDTQYF
D gene: TRBD2
V gene: TRBV20-1
CDR3 length: 15
J gene: TRBJ2-3

CDR3 DNA: TGCAGCGTTGTTGGTGGAGAGCGACCGTCTAACTATGGCTACACCTTC
CDR3 protein: CSVVGGERPSNYGYTF
D gene: NA
V gene: TRBV29-1
CDR3 length: 16
J gene: TRBJ1-2

CDR3 DNA: TGTGCCTGGAGTGTATCTAGCCCCGGGGCCGGGGAGCAGTACTTC
CDR3 protein: CAWSVSSPGAGEQYF
D gene: NA
V gene: TRBV30
CDR3 length: 15
J gene: TRBJ2-7

CDR3 DNA: TGTGCCAGCAGTCCCGGGACTAGCGGGGGCAAAGAGACCCAGTACTTC
CDR3 protein: CASSPGTSGGKETQYF
D gene: TRBD2
V gene: TRBV12-3/TRBV12-4
CDR3 length: 16
J gene: TRBJ2-5

CDR3 DNA: TGCAGTGCTAGAGATCTCGGGGCTATTGACCTTAGCTCCTACAATGAGCAGTTCTTC
CDR3 protein: CSARDLGAIDLSSYNEQFF
D gene: NA
V gene: TRBV20-1
CDR3 length: 19
J gene: TRBJ2-1

CDR3 DNA: TGCAGTGCTCAGCCCCCAGGGGACCCTGAAGCTTTCTTT
CDR3 protein: CSAQPPGDPEAFF
D gene: NA
V gene: TRBV20-1
CDR3 length: 13
J gene: TRBJ1-1

CDR3 DNA: TGTGCCAGCAGTGAAGCGCTAGGTTTGGACACTGAAGCTTTCTTT
CDR3 protein: CASSEALGLDTEAFF
D gene: NA
V gene: TRBV2
CDR3 length: 15
J gene: TRBJ1-1

CDR3 DNA: TGTGCCAGCAGCCCGTCGACCAGGGAAGCTTTCTTT
CDR3 protein: CASSPSTREAFF
D gene: NA
V gene: TRBV7-9
CDR3 length: 12
J gene: TRBJ1-1

CDR3 DNA: TGTGCCAGCAGTTTATATGACCCTCGGGGGGAGACCCAGTACTTC
CDR3 protein: CASSLYDPRGETQYF
D gene: NA
V gene: TRBV27
CDR3 length: 15
J gene: TRBJ2-5

CDR3 DNA: TGCAGCGTTGAAGATTTGAAGGAGGCGAAATACAATGAGCAGTTCTTC
CDR3 protein: CSVEDLKEAKYNEQFF
D gene: NA
V gene: TRBV29-1
CDR3 length: 16
J gene: TRBJ2-1

CDR3 DNA: TGCAGTGCTACCGGGACAGAGTCCTACGAGCAGTACTTC
CDR3 protein: CSATGTESYEQYF
D gene: TRBD1
V gene: TRBV20-1
CDR3 length: 13
J gene: TRBJ2-7

CDR3 DNA: TGTGCCAGCTCCGGGACGCAGAACACCGGGGAGCTGTTTTTT
CDR3 protein: CASSGTQNTGELFF
D gene: NA
V gene: TRBV2
CDR3 length: 14
J gene: TRBJ2-2

CDR3 DNA: TGTGCCAGCAGCCCGAGGGGCCCGGGACTCTCCTACAATGAGCAGTTCTTC
CDR3 protein: CASSPRGPGLSYNEQFF
D gene: NA
V gene: TRBV12-3/TRBV12-4
CDR3 length: 17
J gene: TRBJ2-1

CDR3 DNA: TGTGCCAGCAACCCGGGACAGCTAGGGAACACTGAAGCTTTCTTT
CDR3 protein: CASNPGQLGNTEAFF
D gene: TRBD1
V gene: TRBV9
CDR3 length: 15
J gene: TRBJ1-1

CDR3 DNA: TGCAGCGTTGAAGAGGACCTCGAAAGGATGAACACTGAAGCTTTCTTT
CDR3 protein: CSVEEDLERMNTEAFF
D gene: NA
V gene: TRBV29-1
CDR3 length: 16
J gene: TRBJ1-1

CDR3 DNA: TGTGCCAGCAGTTTTACAGTCCTCTTCAATGAGCAGTTCTTC
CDR3 protein: CASSFTVLFNEQFF
D gene: NA
V gene: TRBV27
CDR3 length: 14
J gene: TRBJ2-1

CDR3 DNA: TGTGCCAGCAGCCAAGATCCCGGATATACTGAAGCTTTCTTT
CDR3 protein: CASSQDPGYTEAFF
D gene: NA
V gene: TRBV14
CDR3 length: 14
J gene: TRBJ1-1